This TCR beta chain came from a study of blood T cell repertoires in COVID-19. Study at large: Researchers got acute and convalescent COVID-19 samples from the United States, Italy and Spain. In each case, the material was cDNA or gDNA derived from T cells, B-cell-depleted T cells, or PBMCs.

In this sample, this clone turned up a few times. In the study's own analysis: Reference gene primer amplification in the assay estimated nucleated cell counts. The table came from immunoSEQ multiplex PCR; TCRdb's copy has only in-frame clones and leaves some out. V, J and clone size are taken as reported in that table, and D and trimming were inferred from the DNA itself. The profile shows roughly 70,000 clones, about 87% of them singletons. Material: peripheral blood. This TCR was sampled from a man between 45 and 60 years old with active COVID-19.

In DNA, the CDR3 is TGTGCCAGCAGCCTAAGGGACAGACGGAATTCACCCCTCCACTTT. It codes for CASSLRDRRNSPLHF. V and J are TRBV7-2 and TRBJ1-6; TRBD1 agrees at 7 bases. The trim removed 5 bases at V and 7 bases at J, leaving 8 bases unmatched. The germline V gene has CDR1 SGHTA and CDR2 FQGNSA. The length of the CDR3 is 15 residues.